This is a list of T cell receptor beta chains from one sample in a study of shared clonotypes between healthy human individuals. Using immunoSEQ multiplex PCR, the repertoire was profiled, and TCRdb retains in-frame clones only, with some absent. Of over a million clones listed, 60% to 80% are singletons. Sequencing used memory CD4+ T cells sorted from blood. These receptors all stem from a man between 18 and 29 years old in good health. The CDR3 runs from the conserved cysteine through the conserved F or W. Fields, in order: clone size, D gene, V gene, J gene, CDR3 length, CDR3 DNA, CDR3 protein. A D gene is named only where the DNA matches it firmly. Clone size appears in some rows only: once, few, many, or a class for an expanded clone.

.	TRBD2	TRBV25-1	TRBJ2-3	14	TGTGCCAGCGAGGCGGGAGGGAGGACAGATACGCAGTATTTT	CASEAGGRTDTQYF
.	TRBD2	TRBV30	TRBJ2-1	11	TGTGCCTGGAGTGTAAGTGGACTAGAGCTCTTC	CAWSVSGLELF
.	TRBD1	TRBV6-1	TRBJ1-3	13	TGTGCCAGCAGAGACAGGGCTGGAAACACCATATATTTT	CASRDRAGNTIYF
.	.	TRBV6-5	TRBJ2-6	13	TGTGCCAGCAGTTACAGGGAAGGTTACGTCCTGACTTTC	CASSYREGYVLTF
.	.	TRBV5-1	TRBJ1-3	15	TGCGCCAGCAGCACAGGAGATTTGGGTGGAAACACCATATATTTT	CASSTGDLGGNTIYF
few	TRBD1	TRBV6-1	TRBJ1-1	12	TGTGCCAGCGGCCCACCGGGACAGGAAGCTTTCTTT	CASGPPGQEAFF
.	TRBD2	TRBV5-4	TRBJ2-2	18	TGTGCCAGCAGCCCGGGGACGTTAGCGGGTTATTACACCGGGGAGCTGTTTTTT	CASSPGTLAGYYTGELFF
.	.	TRBV27	TRBJ2-7	13	TGTGCCAGCAGTTTTGCAGGGTTCAACGAGCAGTACTTC	CASSFAGFNEQYF
.	.	TRBV6-1	TRBJ1-5	14	TGTGCCAGCAGTCAAGGGATTAGCAATCAGCCCCAGCATTTT	CASSQGISNQPQHF
once	.	TRBV9	TRBJ1-1	13	TGTGCCAGCAGCGTAGCCGAGTTCGGAGAAGCTTTCTTT	CASSVAEFGEAFF
.	.	TRBV5-1	TRBJ2-5	13	TGCGCCAGCAGCTATGGGACGGGAGAGACCCAGTACTTC	CASSYGTGETQYF
.	TRBD1	TRBV10-3	TRBJ1-2	13	TGTGCCATCAGTGAGGGGCAGGGGGGAGGCTACACCTTC	CAISEGQGGGYTF
.	.	TRBV30	TRBJ2-3	16	TGTGCCTGGAGCAGAAGGAGGGGAATCTCTACAGATACGCAGTATTTT	CAWSRRRGISTDTQYF
.	.	TRBV18	TRBJ2-7	12	TGTGCCAGCTCACCGATCGACATGCGGCAGTACTTC	CASSPIDMRQYF
.	.	TRBV10-1	TRBJ2-7	13	TGCGCCAGCAGTGAGGGACATTTATACGAGCAGTACTTC	CASSEGHLYEQYF
.	.	TRBV15	TRBJ1-2	17	TGTGCCACCAGCAGAGATATTACGGGCAGGGGCGATTATGGCTACACCTTC	CATSRDITGRGDYGYTF
.	.	TRBV27	TRBJ1-1	17	TGTGCCAGCAGCAAAACAGGGTCAGCGACCAGGAACACTGAAGCTTTCTTT	CASSKTGSATRNTEAFF
once	TRBD2	TRBV4-2	TRBJ2-3	18	TGTGCCAGCAGCCAAGATGGGAGAGCGGGGACGTGGGCGGATACGCAGTATTTT	CASSQDGRAGTWADTQYF
.	TRBD1	TRBV19	TRBJ1-6	16	TGTGCCAGTAGTATCGGGGACAGGGGAGGTGGAGCACCCCTCCACTTT	CASSIGDRGGGAPLHF
.	.	TRBV10-3	TRBJ2-4	12	TGTGCCATCAGCGGGGGTGGGAACATTCAGTACTTC	CAISGGGNIQYF
.	TRBD2	TRBV5-1	TRBJ2-3	16	TGCGCCAGCAGCTGGACTAGCGGGAGGGTTGGTGATACGCAGTATTTT	CASSWTSGRVGDTQYF
.	TRBD1	TRBV19	TRBJ1-2	18	TGTGCCAGTAGTCCCCCTGAGACAGGGTTCTCGACTAACTATGGCTACACCTTC	CASSPPETGFSTNYGYTF
.	TRBD1	TRBV23-1	TRBJ2-1	15	TGCGCCAGCAACTACCGGGACAGGGTCGAAATTGAGCAGTTCTTC	CASNYRDRVEIEQFF
.	.	TRBV29-1	TRBJ2-5	12	TGCAGCGTTCCCAAGATGGGGGAGACCCAGTACTTC	CSVPKMGETQYF
.	.	TRBV7-2	TRBJ1-4	15	TGTGCCAGCAGCTTTGGGGGCTCGGCTAATGAAAAACTGTTTTTT	CASSFGGSANEKLFF
.	.	TRBV27	TRBJ1-2	13	TGTGCCAGCAGTTTTTCGGGAGACTATGGCTACACCTTC	CASSFSGDYGYTF
once	.	TRBV7-3	TRBJ1-1	15	TGTGCCAGCAGCTCGACAGGTCTGTTGAGTACTGAAGCTTTCTTT	CASSSTGLLSTEAFF
.	.	TRBV19	TRBJ1-1	14	TGTGCCAGTATGCAGGGGAGCATGAACACTGAAGCTTTCTTT	CASMQGSMNTEAFF
.	TRBD1	TRBV7-2	TRBJ2-1	12	TGTGCCAGCAGCCCGGACAGGGTGAAGCAGTTCTTC	CASSPDRVKQFF
.	TRBD1	TRBV6-5	TRBJ2-3	15	TGTGCCAGCAGCTCAACAGGGGGTTGGACAGATACGCAGTATTTT	CASSSTGGWTDTQYF
few	TRBD1	TRBV5-6	TRBJ1-5	13	TGTGCCAGCAGCAGACAGGGAGGACAGCCCCAGCATTTT	CASSRQGGQPQHF
once	TRBD1	TRBV29-1	TRBJ1-1	17	TGCAGCTATTTTTCTTTCCGATTCCCGACAGGGGAAACTGAAGCTTTCTTT	CSYFSFRFPTGETEAFF
.	.	TRBV5-1	TRBJ2-5	12	TGCGCCAGCAGCTTGGGGTCGGAGACCCAGTACTTC	CASSLGSETQYF
.	.	TRBV6-6	TRBJ2-5	13	TGTGCCAGCAGTTATGGGGGGAAAGAGACCCAGTACTTC	CASSYGGKETQYF
.	.	TRBV2	TRBJ1-1	15	TGTGCCAGCAGGAGGGATGCAGGTAGGAACACTGAAGCTTTCTTT	CASRRDAGRNTEAFF
.	.	TRBV6-6	TRBJ1-2	13	TGTGCCAGCAGTTACTCTCAGGGAGATGGCTACACCTTC	CASSYSQGDGYTF
.	.	TRBV2	TRBJ2-6	14	TGTGCCAGCAAAAAGGGAACTGGGGCCAACGTCCTGACTTTC	CASKKGTGANVLTF
.	TRBD2	TRBV9	TRBJ2-3	17	TGTGCCAGCAGCGTCGGGGCTAGCGGGAGGGCGGGTGATACGCAGTATTTT	CASSVGASGRAGDTQYF
.	TRBD1	TRBV30	TRBJ1-4	15	TGTGCCTGGAGTGCATACCGGGACAGTAATGAAAAACTGTTTTTT	CAWSAYRDSNEKLFF
.	TRBD1	TRBV19	TRBJ2-1	17	TGTGCCAGTAGTATGCGACTTCCGGGACAGGGTATCAATGAGCAGTTCTTC	CASSMRLPGQGINEQFF
.	.	TRBV27	TRBJ2-1	15	TGTGCCAGCAGTTTAGGGGCGGGGCGGGGAGAGGAGCAGTTCTTC	CASSLGAGRGEEQFF
once	.	TRBV5-5	TRBJ2-5	14	TGTGCCAGCAGCTTGGATGAGGGAAAGGGGACCCAGTACTTC	CASSLDEGKGTQYF
few	.	TRBV29-1	TRBJ2-3	11	TGCAGCGTTTTCCGGTGGGATACGCAGTATTTT	CSVFRWDTQYF
many	.	TRBV5-1	TRBJ2-2	16	TGCGCCAGCAGCTTATGGACATTTACGGGGACCGGGGAGCTGTTTTTT	CASSLWTFTGTGELFF
.	TRBD2	TRBV18	TRBJ2-7	12	TGTGCCAGCTCACCCCTAGCGGGGGGGATCTACTTC	CASSPLAGGIYF